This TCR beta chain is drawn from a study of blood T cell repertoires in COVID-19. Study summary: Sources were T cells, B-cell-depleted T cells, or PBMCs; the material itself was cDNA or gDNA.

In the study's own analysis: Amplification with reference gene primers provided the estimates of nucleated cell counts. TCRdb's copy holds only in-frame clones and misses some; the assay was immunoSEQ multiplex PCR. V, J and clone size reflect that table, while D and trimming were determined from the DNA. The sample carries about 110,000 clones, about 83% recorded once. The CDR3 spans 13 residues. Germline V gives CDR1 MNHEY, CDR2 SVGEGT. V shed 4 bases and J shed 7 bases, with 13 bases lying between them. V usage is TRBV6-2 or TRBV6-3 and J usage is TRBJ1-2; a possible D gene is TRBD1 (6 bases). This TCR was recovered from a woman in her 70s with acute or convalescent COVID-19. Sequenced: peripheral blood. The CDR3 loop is CASSSTGKGGYTF. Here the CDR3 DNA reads TGTGCCAGCAGTTCAACAGGGAAGGGTGGCTACACCTTC.